This TCR beta chain was found in a study of low-dose radiotherapy and immunotherapy resistance in tumors (dated by TCRdb to 2022 to 2024). Regarding the study in general: Cohort 1 received 0.5 Gy per fraction every 2 weeks, with a prescribed total PTV dose of 6.5 Gy. For Cohort 2, the dose was 1 Gy per fraction given every two weeks, adding up to 13 Gy in total across 26 weeks. Nivolumab was administered intravenously as a 240 mg flat dose every two weeks, and ipilimumab was administered intravenously at 1 mg/kg every six weeks. Cyclophosphamide 200 mg/m2 was administered intravenously every two weeks, one day before each radiation and immunotherapy administration. Starting on cycle 1 day 1, patients took 300 mg of aspirin by mouth once daily for four cycles. Trial participants were not randomized into treatment groups. Eight patients were included in the translational analysis, namely three from the first dose cohort plus the first five from the second dose cohort.

The time point label for this specimen denotes: after trial treatment. This specimen's treatment or condition label, interpreted: LDRT plus nivolumab, ipilimumab, low-dose cyclophosphamide and aspirin (RACIN trial). Donors were enrolled in RACIN, a single-arm phase I dose-escalation trial in which nivolumab, ipilimumab, aspirin, low-dose cyclophosphamide and low-dose radiotherapy were combined. To be eligible, a patient needed to have an advanced solid tumor that was TIL-negative. This clonotype was picked up many times. Its antigen target is currently unknown. Base qualities are not at hand, and no much larger clone is one base apart. V lost 8 bases and J lost 4 bases; the stretch between them is 20 bases long. From cysteine to phenylalanine, the CDR3 is 15 amino acids long. The only DNA kept is the CDR3, 45 bases in frame from the first base. Based on the germline V gene, the CDR1 and CDR2 sequences are SGHTA and FQGNSA.

Instrument used: Illumina HiSeq 2500. First-strand cDNA was synthesized with Superscript III and a set of TRAV- and TRBV-specific primers, covering both TCRalpha and TCRbeta chains. TCRs were amplified for 15 to 20 PCR cycles with Phusion, using a constant-region primer paired with the adapter attached to the V primers. Amplification of the isolated mRNA was done with the MessageAmp II aRNA Amplification Kit, which involved a roughly 16-hour in vitro transcription at 37 degrees C. The Dynabeads mRNA DIRECT Purification Kit was used to isolate the mRNA for TCR sequencing. Indexed Illumina adapters were added in a second Phusion PCR of roughly 27 cycles, and the PCR products were purified with AMPure XP beads. Processing in the source paper ran as follows. Custom Perl scripts pooled TCR sequences encoding the same protein, removed out-of-frame sequences and computed each clonotype's abundance. Any TCR sequence supported by only a single read was excluded from analysis. The metrics used to describe the repertoires included Shannon entropy, Gini index, clonality, richness, and the frequency of TCRs shared between repertoires. The public reads were run again by TCRdb, first through fastp at Q25 and then through MiXCR, and only productive beta chains were kept. When rows share a CDR3 protein, they turn into one entry using the most common DNA and genes. For this entry, the V and J calls and clone size follow TCRdb and not the study's own pipeline. Present in this sample are about 58,000 distinct CDR3 sequences, about 23% of which were seen just once. Less than 7.5% of the sample comes from the top ten.

The sequencing here drew on PBMCs, taken after low-dose radiotherapy plus immunotherapy. This clonotype originated in a male donor with prostate cancer. The sequence is built from TRBV7-2 and TRBJ1-2; TRBD1 is a possible D gene, resting on 6 matching bases. The DNA sequence is given as TGTGCCAGCCCCGGGGGGCAGACAGAAATCTATGGCTACACCTTC. Its coded protein is CASPGGQTEIYGYTF.